The 25 T cell receptor beta chains below all came from one sample that was sequenced in a study of a mutant IDH1 vaccine in newly diagnosed glioma. Assay used: immunoSEQ multiplex PCR; TCRdb lists only in-frame clones, some missing. This repertoire shows some 51,000 clones, approximately 80% found once; its top ten account for approximately 1.8%. Described time point: baseline, week 1 (first vaccination visit). The treatment: pre-vaccination baseline after standard-of-care therapy. This material consisted of PBMCs, taken from a glioma patient treated with radiotherapy, temozolomide or both. The receptors were sampled from a middle-aged woman with glioma.

The J gene is TRBJ1-1, the V gene TRBV5-1; D not resolved. Trimming took off 4 bases at V and 6 bases at J, with 16 bases between the two ends. The germline V gene has CDR1 SGHRS and CDR2 YFSETQ. The CDR3 extends over 14 amino acids. CDR3 residues: CASSISPDIPEAFF. The CDR3, as DNA: TGCGCCAGCAGCATATCGCCAGACATTCCTGAAGCTTTCTTT.

The chain carries TRBV7-9 and TRBJ1-1, with TRBD1 matching over 7 bases. This CDR3 is 15 amino acids long. Germline loops: CDR1 SEHNR, CDR2 FQNEAQ (reference sequence). Trimming took 7 bases from V and 1 from J; bases not matched to a gene: 9. This CDR3 is CASNVEDRRNTEAFF. CDR3 DNA sequence: TGTGCCAGCAACGTTGAGGACAGGAGGAACACTGAAGCTTTCTTT.

The chain has TRBV7-2 and TRBJ2-1; 10 nucleotides agree with TRBD1. This CDR3 spans 14 amino acids. J gave up 7 bases and V 2 bases, and 2 bases lay outside the gene matches. The V gene's germline CDR1 is SGHTA and CDR2 FQGNSA. Written as DNA, the CDR3 is TGTGCCAGCAGCTTAAGGGGACAGGGGAATGAGCAGTTCTTC. The encoded protein is CASSLRGQGNEQFF.

The V and J genes are TRBV18 and TRBJ2-5; 10 bases match TRBD1. The CDR3 runs to 14 residues. CDR1 is KGHSH and CDR2 is LQKENI in the germline V gene. With 3 bases clipped from V and 4 bases from J, the junction kept 2 bases outside the gene matches. The CDR3 nucleotides are TGTGCCAGCTCACCCGGGACAGGGGTAGAGACCCAGTACTTC. Its translation: CASSPGTGVETQYF. Based on the CDR3 plus reference TRBV18 and TRBJ2-5, the full variable domain is NAGVMQNPRHLVRRRGQEARLRCSPMKGHSHVYWYRQLPEEGLKFMVYLQKENIIDESGMPKERFSAEFPKEGPSILRIQQVVRGDSAAYFCASSPGTGVETQYFGPGTRLLVL.

The chain combines TRBV11-2 with TRBJ2-3, with D perhaps matching TRBD2 (6 bases). Germline CDR1 SGHAT, CDR2 FQNNGV. The CDR3 is made up of 15 amino acids. V dropped 1 base and J dropped 2 bases, with 10 bases sitting between them. This chain's CDR3 is CASSLARGLTDTQYF. Here the CDR3 DNA reads TGTGCCAGCAGCTTAGCCCGGGGACTCACAGATACGCAGTATTTT.

A note on this clone: This sample includes further DNA sequences coding for the same CDR3. J is TRBJ1-2 and V is TRBV2; possible D gene TRBD1, 5 bases. The CDR3 consists of 13 residues. CDR1 SNHLY and CDR2 FYNNEI come from the germline V gene. V was clipped by 6 bases and J by 7 bases, with 15 bases between them. Here the CDR3 reads CASSDQGIGGYTF. In nucleotides, the CDR3 is TGTGCCAGCAGCGACCAGGGTATTGGTGGCTACACCTTC.

V gene TRBV6-1 combines with J gene TRBJ1-1; no reliable D call. Deletions cut 7 bases from V and 0 bases from J, with 15 bases between. The germline gives CDR1 MNHNS, CDR2 SASEGT. This CDR3 contains 15 residues. The CDR3 reads CASTFQHGMNTEAFF. CDR3 sequence (DNA): TGTGCCAGCACCTTCCAACATGGGATGAACACTGAAGCTTTCTTT.

This clone was found a few times. The chain combines TRBV5-8 with TRBJ1-4; 8 nucleotides agree with TRBD1. The CDR3 totals 14 residues. From germline, CDR1 is SGHTS and CDR2 YDEGEE. Unmatched junction bases numbered 6, after V lost 4 bases and J lost 7 bases. The CDR3 DNA reads TGTGCCAGCAGCGAACAGGGGGAAGGTGAAAAACTGTTTTTT. This translates into CASSEQGEGEKLFF.

This chain links TRBV4-2 with TRBJ1-4; 8 nucleotides line up with TRBD1. Germline V gene data show CDR1 as LGHNA and CDR2 as YNFKEQ. With 2 bases clipped from V and 8 bases from J, the junction kept 4 bases outside the gene matches. CDR3 length equals 14 residues. In nucleotides, the CDR3 is TGTGCCAGCAGCCAAAACAGGGGGGGGGAAAAACTGTTTTTT. It yields the protein CASSQNRGGEKLFF.

CDR3: CAWSRDSLSYNSPLHF. DNA of the CDR3: TGTGCCTGGAGCCGGGACAGTCTCTCCTATAATTCACCCCTCCACTTT. V and J are TRBV30 and TRBJ1-6; 7 bases line up with TRBD1. J was trimmed by 0 bases and V by 3 bases; bases with no gene match: 5. The CDR3 runs to 16 residues. Germline V gene data show CDR1 as GTSNPN and CDR2 as SVGIG (reference sequence).

This clone was recorded a few times. The gene calls are TRBV4-3 and TRBJ2-5; perhaps TRBD1 as D (5 bases). Germline V gives CDR1 LGHNA, CDR2 YSLEER. This CDR3 comprises 14 residues. V was cut by 3 bases and J by 4 bases, with 12 bases left in between. CDR3 bases: TGCGCCAGCAGCCAGGTGCAGGGCGGAGAGACCCAGTACTTC. Amino acid sequence: CASSQVQGGETQYF.

The chain employs TRBV25-1 and TRBJ1-5, with a weak D call TRBD1 (5 bases). Trimming pared 4 bases from V and 2 bases from J, leaving 9 bases between. CDR3 length: 14 amino acids. CDR1 and CDR2 (germline): MGHDK, SYGVNS. CDR3 protein: CASSAGAGNQPQHF. CDR3 DNA: TGTGCCAGCAGTGCTGGGGCGGGCAATCAGCCCCAGCATTTT.

This clone was seen once. The chain uses TRBV29-1 and TRBJ1-2; D is ambiguous. Germline V gene data show CDR1 as SQVTM and CDR2 as ANQGSEA. Trimming removed 0 bases from V and 8 bases from J, with 10 bases in between. The CDR3 is made up of 12 amino acids. The CDR3 loop reads CSVEDPVQGYTF. CDR3 nucleotides: TGCAGCGTTGAAGATCCCGTACAGGGCTACACCTTC.

This clone has a handful of counts. The V gene is TRBV9, the J gene TRBJ1-1; D uncertain. The V end lost 1 base, the J end lost 4 bases, and 14 bases lay between the germline ends. From germline, CDR1 is SGDLS and CDR2 YYNGEE. The CDR3 sequence is 15 residues long. The CDR3 region is CASSVQGRVVTEAFF. As DNA, the CDR3 is TGTGCCAGCAGCGTACAAGGCCGTGTAGTCACTGAAGCTTTCTTT. Combining the CDR3 with reference TRBV9 and TRBJ1-1 gives the whole variable domain DSGVTQTPKHLITATGQRVTLRCSPRSGDLSVYWYQQSLDQGLQFLIQYYNGEERAKGNILERFSAQQFPDLHSELNLSSLELGDSALYFCASSVQGRVVTEAFFGQGTRLTVV.

The rearrangement joins TRBV6-1 to TRBJ2-7; D remains unclear. There are 13 residues in the CDR3. The germline gives CDR1 MNHNS, CDR2 SASEGT. The V and J ends lost 3 bases and 3 bases respectively, with 9 bases between them. CDR3: CASSEPPGYEQYF. In nucleotides, the CDR3 is TGTGCCAGCAGTGAGCCCCCGGGCTACGAGCAGTACTTC.

The J gene is TRBJ1-3, the V gene TRBV7-3; D unresolved. The V and J ends lost 0 bases and 0 bases respectively, with 0 bases between them. CDR1 SGHTA and CDR2 FQGTGA come from the germline V gene. This CDR3 region has 13 residues. CDR3 bases: TGTGCCAGCAGCTTAACCTCTGGAAACACCATATATTTT. Translating it yields CASSLTSGNTIYF.

This clone was recorded only once. The V call is TRBV30, the J call TRBJ1-2, with TRBD1 identical over 8 bases. With 8 bases clipped from V and 4 bases from J, the junction kept 6 bases outside the gene matches. The germline CDR1 and CDR2 sequences are GTSNPN and SVGIG (reference sequence). This CDR3 comprises 12 residues. The CDR3 coding sequence is TGTGCCATTCAGGGGGCGGTCTATGGCTACACCTTC. This gives the protein CAIQGAVYGYTF. The full variable domain, its missing parts supplied by reference TRBV30 and TRBJ1-2, is SQTIHQWPATLVQPVGSPLSLECTVEGTSNPNLYWYRQAAGRGLQLLFYSVGIGQISSEVPQNLSASRPQDRQFILSSKKLLLSDSGFYLCAIQGAVYGYTFGSGTRLTVV.

This sequence joins TRBV7-8 and TRBJ2-7; tentative D call: TRBD1 (6 bases). Trimming cost V 3 bases and J 6 bases, with 15 bases left between them. The CDR3 has 14 residues. Germline CDR1 reads SGHVS; CDR2 reads FQNEAQ. The CDR3 DNA sequence: TGTGCCAGCAGCTTCTTCCGGGACACAGGCGAGCAGTACTTC. It translates to CASSFFRDTGEQYF. Together with reference TRBV7-8 and TRBJ2-7, the CDR3 gives the full variable domain: GAGVSQSPRYKVAKRGQDVALRCDPISGHVSLFWYQQALGQGPEFLTYFQNEAQLDKSGLPSDRFFAERPEGSVSTLKIQRTQQEDSAVYLCASSFFRDTGEQYFGPGTRLTVT.

This chain links TRBV5-4 with TRBJ2-3, with 9 bases aligning to TRBD2. V shed 0 bases, J shed 6 bases, and the junction held 5 bases outside the gene matches. Germline assignment: CDR1 SGHNT and CDR2 YYREEE (reference sequence). There are 15 residues in the CDR3. In nucleotides, the CDR3 is TGTGCCAGCAGCTTGGTAGCGGGGGAAGGGGATACGCAGTATTTT. It codes for CASSLVAGEGDTQYF.

J is TRBJ2-7 and V is TRBV2; the match to TRBD1 covers 10 bases. J lost 4 bases, V lost 6 bases, and 21 bases had no gene match. This CDR3 has 19 residues. Germline CDR1 and CDR2: SNHLY and FYNNEI. DNA for the CDR3: TGTGCCAGCAGGTCCCCGACAGGGGGCGTAGTAGTATGGCAATACGAGCAGTACTTC. Translated: CASRSPTGGVVVWQYEQYF.

The chain combines TRBV7-6 with TRBJ1-2; D is undetermined. The germline gives CDR1 SGHVS, CDR2 FNYEAQ. Trimming shortened V by 5 bases and J by 5 bases, and 15 bases separated the two germline ends. The CDR3 sequence is 14 residues long. CDR3 sequence (DNA): TGTGCCAGCAGCCCCGGGAATACGGTATATGGCTACACCTTC. Protein: CASSPGNTVYGYTF.

The chain couples TRBV5-4 to TRBJ2-5; D gene unclear. Trimming left V 1 base short and J 5 bases short, with 9 bases between. Germline lookup yields CDR1 SGHNT and CDR2 YYREEE (reference sequence). This CDR3 has 13 residues. As DNA, the CDR3 is TGTGCCAGCAGCTTGACCCCCGGTGAGACCCAGTACTTC. It translates to CASSLTPGETQYF.

The rearrangement links TRBV4-1 to TRBJ1-1, with D perhaps TRBD1 (5 bases). Germline assignment: CDR1 MGHRA and CDR2 YSYEKL. V gave up 0 bases and J gave up 6 bases, with 11 bases separating them. This CDR3 is built from 14 residues. Here the CDR3 DNA reads TGCGCCAGCAGCCAAGATCGGCGGGACGCTGAAGCTTTCTTT. This encodes CASSQDRRDAEAFF.

The chain combines TRBV7-9 with TRBJ1-2, with unresolved D. The CDR3 has 12 residues. V was cut by 5 bases and J by 2 bases, with 6 bases left in between. Germline V gives CDR1 SEHNR, CDR2 FQNEAQ (reference sequence). The CDR3 nucleotides are TGTGCCAGCAGCGGCGAGAACTATGGCTACACCTTC. The encoded protein is CASSGENYGYTF. The full variable domain, rest sourced from reference TRBV7-9 and TRBJ1-2, is DTGVSQNPRHKITKRGQNVTFRCDPISEHNRLYWYRQTLGQGPEFLTYFQNEAQLEKSRLLSDRFSAERPKGSFSTLEIQRTEQGDSAMYLCASSGENYGYTFGSGTRLTVV.

The chain joins TRBV7-9 to TRBJ2-7; possibly TRBD2 for D (5 bases). Trimming shortened V by 5 bases and J by 2 bases, and 16 bases separated the two germline ends. The CDR3 length is 15 residues. The germline gives CDR1 SEHNR, CDR2 FQNEAQ (reference sequence). Here the CDR3 DNA reads TGTGCCAGCAGCCTCCGGGCCCGAGGGACCTACGAGCAGTACTTC. Translating gives CASSLRARGTYEQYF.